This entry describes one T cell receptor beta chain. TCRdb recomputed calls from the RT-PCR reads with MiXCR, one row per CDR3 protein. The repertoire has roughly 760,000 distinct CDR3 sequences, roughly 20% of them found once; the top ten carry roughly a tenth. This specimen comes from a study of response to subunit inactivated influenza vaccine. The CDR3 has 14 residues. Trimming removed 0 bases from V and 4 bases from J; junction bases left unmatched: 3. Germline-derived CDR1 and CDR2 are SGHVS and FNYEAQ. Sequenced material: PBMCs from blood, taken around 5 days after vaccination. The clonotype was recovered from a man aged 50 or older who received an inactivated influenza vaccine. This chain uses TRBV7-6 with TRBJ2-7, with 7 bases lining up with TRBD2. Here the CDR3 DNA reads TGTGCCAGCAGCTTAGCCGCGGGAGCTTACGAGCAGTACTTC. Residues: CASSLAAGAYEQYF.